This T cell receptor (beta chain) came from a study of regulatory T cells in long-lasting Graves disease. Both iRepertoire HTBI primers and Arm-PCR of CDR3 regions were used to build the TCR beta libraries. In TCRdb, the multiplex PCR reads were re-called with MiXCR into one record per CDR3 protein. The profile shows over 450,000 distinct CDR3 sequences, around 13% of them singletons. Time point reported: newly diagnosed GD, antithyroid drugs for less than 3 months. Extracted RNA from PBMCs served as the source of the TCR library. Germline CDR1 MDHEN, CDR2 SYDVKM. This CDR3 has 17 amino acids. Losses at the gene ends were 6 bases for V and 0 bases for J; bases not matched to a gene: 10. The sample holds many counts of this clonotype. These same records also appear under a second study, on T cells in Graves' hyperthyroidism and ophthalmopathy.

This sequence joins TRBV28 and TRBJ2-1, with 8 bases fitting TRBD2. The TCR was taken from a woman in her twenties or thirties with Graves disease. Source: peripheral blood mononuclear cells (PBMCs), taken at new diagnosis, from a patient treated with antithyroid drugs. Here the CDR3 DNA reads TGTGCCAGCAGCCGCCCCGGGAGGGAGAGCTCCTACAATGAGCAGTTCTTC. It yields the protein CASSRPGRESSYNEQFF.